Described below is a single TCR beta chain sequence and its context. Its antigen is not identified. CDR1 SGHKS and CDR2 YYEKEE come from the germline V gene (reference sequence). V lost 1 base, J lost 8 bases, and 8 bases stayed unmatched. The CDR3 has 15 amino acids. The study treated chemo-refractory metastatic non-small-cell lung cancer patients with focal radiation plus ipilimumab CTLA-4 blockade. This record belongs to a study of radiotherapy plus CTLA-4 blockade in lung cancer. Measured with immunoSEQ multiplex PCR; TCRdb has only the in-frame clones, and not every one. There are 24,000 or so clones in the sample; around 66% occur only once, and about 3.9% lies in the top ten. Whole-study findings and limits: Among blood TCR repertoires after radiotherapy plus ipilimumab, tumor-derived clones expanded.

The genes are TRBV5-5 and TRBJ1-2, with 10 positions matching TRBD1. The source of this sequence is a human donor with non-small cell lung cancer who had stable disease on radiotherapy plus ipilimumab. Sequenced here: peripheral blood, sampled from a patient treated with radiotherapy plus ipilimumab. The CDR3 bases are TGTGCCAGCAGCTTGTTAGCCGGGACAGGGGCCGGCTACACCTTC. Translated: CASSLLAGTGAGYTF. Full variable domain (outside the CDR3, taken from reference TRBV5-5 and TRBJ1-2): DAGVTQSPTHLIKTRGQQVTLRCSPISGHKSVSWYQQVLGQGPQFIFQYYEKEERGRGNFPDRFSARQFPNYSSELNVNALLLGDSALYLCASSLLAGTGAGYTFGSGTRLTVV.